This passage covers 14 T cell receptor beta chains from one sample sequenced in a study of breast tumors, draining lymph nodes, adjacent tissues. Samples came from axillary lymph nodes draining the breast cancer. Via MiXCR, TCRdb re-called the multiplex PCR reads, giving one row per CDR3 protein. The table lists about 100,000 distinct CDR3 sequences, over 20% of them singletons. Sequenced input: axillary lymph node tissue. The source of these receptors is a female donor with breast cancer. Some clones in this sample may be carry-over from other donors' samples.

This clonotype was detected only once. A much larger clone lies a single base off, so this may be a read error. The rearrangement links TRBV6-2 or TRBV6-3 to TRBJ2-1; TRBD2 matches 9 bases. Germline V CDR1 and CDR2: MNHEY, SVGEGT. There are 15 residues in the CDR3. CDR3 region: CTSSDGLASKNEQFF. The CDR3 coding sequence is TGTACCAGCAGTGACGGACTAGCGAGCAAAAATGAGCAGTTCTTC.

This clonotype was recorded many times. The V gene is TRBV20-1, the J gene TRBJ1-5; no firm D call. The CDR3 covers 15 residues. Trimming took off 0 bases at V and 0 bases at J, with 9 bases between the two ends. Germline lookup yields CDR1 DFQATT and CDR2 SNEGSKA (reference sequence). The CDR3 loop is CSARDSGYSNQPQHF. The DNA for the CDR3 is TGCAGTGCTAGAGATAGCGGCTATAGCAATCAGCCCCAGCATTTT.

This clonotype occurred many times. The chain is built from TRBV19 and TRBJ2-1, with TRBD1 matching 7 bases. The germline gives CDR1 LNHDA, CDR2 SQIVND (reference sequence). V was pared by 5 bases and J by 8 bases, with 12 bases of the junction left unmatched. CDR3 length equals 15 residues. CDR3 nucleotide sequence: TGTGCCAGTAGTGACGGGACAGTGGTACGGGATGAGCAGTTCTTC. Translation: CASSDGTVVRDEQFF.

This clonotype was detected ten times or more. The CDR3 sequence: CASSQTGMYEQYF. In DNA, the CDR3 is TGTGCCAGTAGTCAGACAGGGATGTACGAGCAGTACTTC. The chain links TRBV19 to TRBJ2-7, with TRBD1 matching 7 bases. This CDR3 spans 13 amino acids. Trimming at V came to 5 bases and at J to 4 bases, leaving 5 bases not matched to a gene. CDR1 is LNHDA, CDR2 SQIVND, per germline (reference sequence). Full variable domain (rest looked up from reference TRBV19 and TRBJ2-7): DGGITQSPKYLFRKEGQNVTLSCEQNLNHDAMYWYRQDPGQGLRLIYYSQIVNDFQKGDIAEGYSVSREKKESFPLTVTSAQKNPTAFYLCASSQTGMYEQYFGPGTRLTVT.

This clonotype was seen repeatedly, ten times or more. The J gene is TRBJ2-2, the V gene TRBV5-1, with D unclear. Germline CDR1 reads SGHRS; CDR2 reads YFSETQ. V was cut by 5 bases and J by 7 bases, with 9 bases left in between. This CDR3 contains 12 residues. The CDR3 loop is CASRRVGGELFF. CDR3 coding DNA: TGCGCCAGCAGAAGGGTAGGCGGGGAGCTGTTTTTT.

This clonotype showed up many times. The V and J genes are TRBV12-3 or TRBV12-4 and TRBJ1-2; no reliable D call. The CDR3 spans 13 residues. V was trimmed by 5 bases and J by 4 bases, leaving 11 bases between them. The DNA for the CDR3 is TGTGCCAGCAGTGCCACACAAATCTATGGCTACACCTTC. Translating it yields CASSATQIYGYTF.

This clonotype was observed many times. The chain joins TRBV6-5 to TRBJ1-2, with D unresolved. V was pared by 4 bases and J by 3 bases, with 18 bases between. This CDR3 has 16 amino acids. Germline V gene sequence: CDR1 MNHEY, CDR2 SVGAGI. The CDR3 loop reads CASSLTQANGDYGYTF. CDR3 in DNA: TGTGCCAGCAGTTTGACTCAGGCAAACGGTGACTATGGCTACACCTTC.

This clonotype was detected ten times or more. V and J are TRBV9 and TRBJ2-1, with unresolved D. The CDR3 is made up of 13 amino acids. Trimming cost V 0 bases and J 6 bases, with 7 bases left between them. Germline V CDR1 and CDR2: SGDLS, YYNGEE. DNA for the CDR3: TGTGCCAGCAGCGTAGGACCCCTCAATGAGCAGTTCTTC. Encoded protein: CASSVGPLNEQFF.

This clonotype came up many times. This sequence joins TRBV2 and TRBJ2-1, with TRBD1 identical over 10 bases. Losses at the gene ends were 6 bases for V and 5 bases for J; bases not matched to a gene: 7. The CDR3 runs to 15 residues. The germline V gene has CDR1 SNHLY and CDR2 FYNNEI. The CDR3 DNA is TGTGCCAGCAGCCCGGACAGGGGGTTTAACAATGAGCAGTTCTTC. Translated: CASSPDRGFNNEQFF.

This clonotype was seen repeatedly, ten times or more. The chain uses TRBV7-2 and TRBJ1-2, with D possibly being TRBD1 (6 bases). CDR1 and CDR2 (germline): SGHTA, FQGNSA. This CDR3 comprises 15 residues. Trimming took 5 bases from V and 0 from J, leaving 13 bases between them. The DNA for the CDR3 is TGTGCCAGCAGCCTTATAAGGACAGCTAACTATGGCTACACCTTC. Protein sequence: CASSLIRTANYGYTF.

There are many counts of this clonotype. This rearrangement joins TRBV7-2 to TRBJ2-1, with 10 bases identical to TRBD2. There are 16 residues in the CDR3. CDR1 is SGHTA and CDR2 is FQGNSA in the germline V gene. The V segment lost 6 bases and the J segment 3 bases; nucleotides outside the gene matches: 8. CDR3 DNA: TGTGCCAGCAGTCTGGTTCGGACTAGCGGCTACAATGAGCAGTTCTTC. Its protein is CASSLVRTSGYNEQFF.

This clonotype showed up many times. This chain uses TRBV5-4 with TRBJ1-2, with D possibly being TRBD1 (6 bases). This CDR3 has 13 amino acids. Looked up from germline, CDR1 is SGHNT and CDR2 is YYREEE (reference sequence). The ends were cut back, 4 bases at V and 2 bases at J, with 9 bases in the middle. The CDR3 region is CASSAGQNYGYTF. The CDR3 DNA is TGTGCCAGCAGCGCGGGACAAAACTATGGCTACACCTTC.

The rearrangement joins TRBV6-5 to TRBJ1-6; tentative D call: TRBD1 (5 bases). V was shortened by 4 bases and J by 7 bases, with 14 bases between the two germline ends. This CDR3 comprises 15 residues. Germline CDR1 reads MNHEY; CDR2 reads SVGAGI. In nucleotides, the CDR3 is TGTGCCAGCAGTTCCTACAGGCGCCCGAATTCACCCCTCCACTTT. It yields the protein CASSSYRRPNSPLHF.

This clonotype was recorded many times. This sequence joins TRBV27 and TRBJ2-1; D may be TRBD1 (5 bases). Germline V gene sequence: CDR1 MNHEY, CDR2 SMNVEV (reference sequence). The V and J ends lost 8 bases and 2 bases respectively, with 7 bases between them. This CDR3 comprises 12 residues. The CDR3 loop reads CASGRAYNEQFF. In DNA form, the CDR3 reads TGTGCCAGCGGCAGGGCCTACAATGAGCAGTTCTTC.